Sequencing of this TCR beta chain was carried out in a study of shared clonotypes between healthy human individuals. As regards this clone: The antigen is unknown.

Study results and limitations: Sharing across four donors was highest in naive CD4 (about 5%) and lowest in memory CD8 (roughly 0.4%).

CD45RO-negative CD8 cells positively selected for CCR7 made up the naive population, which excluded terminally differentiated effector memory CD45RA+ cells. Clones were sequenced by immunoSEQ multiplex PCR, and TCRdb holds only the in-frame ones, with some missing. This sample carries over 750,000 clones, 90% to 97% of them seen once, and the ten largest clones take less than 0.25%. The CDR3 extends over 16 amino acids. Trimming took 3 bases from V and 2 from J, leaving 14 bases between them. Germline V gene data show CDR1 as SEHNR and CDR2 as FQNEAQ (reference sequence). This receptor was obtained from a young man in good health. The chain couples TRBV7-9 to TRBJ2-4; the D is unclear. Sequenced input: naive CD8+ T cells sorted from blood. The CDR3 DNA sequence: TGTGCCAGCAGCTTGGCGGTCCTAGGGACCAAAAACATTCAGTACTTC. It is translated as CASSLAVLGTKNIQYF.